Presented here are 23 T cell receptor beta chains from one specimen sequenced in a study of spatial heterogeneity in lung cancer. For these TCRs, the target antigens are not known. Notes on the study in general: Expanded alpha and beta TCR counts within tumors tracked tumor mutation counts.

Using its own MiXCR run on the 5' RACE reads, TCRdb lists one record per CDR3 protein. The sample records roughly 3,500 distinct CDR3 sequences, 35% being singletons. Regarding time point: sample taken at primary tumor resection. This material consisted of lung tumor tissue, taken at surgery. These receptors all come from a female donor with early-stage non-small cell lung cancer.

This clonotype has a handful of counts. The CDR3 nucleotides are TGCGCCAGCAGCCCCCGCCTTACGGACAATGAGCAGTTCTTC. Translation: CASSPRLTDNEQFF. The rearrangement uses TRBV4-1 and TRBJ2-1; the D is unclear. V lost 4 bases and J 5 bases, leaving 12 bases between the germline ends. In germline, CDR1 is MGHRA, CDR2 YSYEKL. CDR3 length: 14 residues.

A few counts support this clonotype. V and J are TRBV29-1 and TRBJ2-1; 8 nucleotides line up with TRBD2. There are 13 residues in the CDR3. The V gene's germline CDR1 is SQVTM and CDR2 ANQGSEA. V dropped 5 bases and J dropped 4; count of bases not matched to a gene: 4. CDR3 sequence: CSVRSGGYNEQFF. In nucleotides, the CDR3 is TGCAGCGTTCGCAGCGGGGGATACAATGAGCAGTTCTTC.

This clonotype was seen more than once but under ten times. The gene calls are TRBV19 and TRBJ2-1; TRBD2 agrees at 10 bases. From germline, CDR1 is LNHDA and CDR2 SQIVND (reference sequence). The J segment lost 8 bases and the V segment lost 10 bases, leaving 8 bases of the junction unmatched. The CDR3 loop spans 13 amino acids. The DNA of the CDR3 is TGTGCCACTTCGGGACTAGCGAGGGATGAGCAGTTCTTC. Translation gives CATSGLARDEQFF.

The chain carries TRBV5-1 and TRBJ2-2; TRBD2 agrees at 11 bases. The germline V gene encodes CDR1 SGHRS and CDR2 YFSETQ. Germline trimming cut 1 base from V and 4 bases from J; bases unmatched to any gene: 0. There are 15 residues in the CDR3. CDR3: CASSLTSGSTGELFF. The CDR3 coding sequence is TGCGCCAGCAGCTTGACTAGCGGGAGCACCGGGGAGCTGTTTTTT.

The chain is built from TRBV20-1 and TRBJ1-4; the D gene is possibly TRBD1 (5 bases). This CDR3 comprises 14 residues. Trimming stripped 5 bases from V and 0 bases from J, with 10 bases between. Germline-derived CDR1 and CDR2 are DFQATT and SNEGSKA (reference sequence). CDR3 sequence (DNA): TGCAGTGCTCGCGGGGGGGCAACTAATGAAAAACTGTTTTTT. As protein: CSARGGATNEKLFF.

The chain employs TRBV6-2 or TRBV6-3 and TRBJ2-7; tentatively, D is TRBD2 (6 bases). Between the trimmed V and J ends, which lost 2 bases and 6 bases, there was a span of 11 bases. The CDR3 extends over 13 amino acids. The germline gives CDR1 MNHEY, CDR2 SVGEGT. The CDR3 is CASSYRRGSEQYF. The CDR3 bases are TGTGCCAGCAGTTACCGGCGGGGATCCGAGCAGTACTTC.

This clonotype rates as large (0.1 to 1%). In DNA, the CDR3 is TGCGCCAGCGTTATGGAAGCTGGGGCCAACGTCCTGACTTTC. Amino acids: CASVMEAGANVLTF. The chain uses TRBV5-1 and TRBJ2-6, with D unresolved. V dropped 7 bases and J dropped 2 bases, with 10 bases sitting between them. The CDR3 has 14 amino acids. The germline V gene encodes CDR1 SGHRS and CDR2 YFSETQ.

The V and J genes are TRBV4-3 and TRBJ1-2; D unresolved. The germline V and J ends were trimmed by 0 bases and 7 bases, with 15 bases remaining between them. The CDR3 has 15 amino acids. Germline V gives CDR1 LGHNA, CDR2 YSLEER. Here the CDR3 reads CASSQDLGGRVGYTF. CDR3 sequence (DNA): TGCGCCAGCAGCCAAGATCTTGGAGGGAGGGTTGGCTACACCTTC.

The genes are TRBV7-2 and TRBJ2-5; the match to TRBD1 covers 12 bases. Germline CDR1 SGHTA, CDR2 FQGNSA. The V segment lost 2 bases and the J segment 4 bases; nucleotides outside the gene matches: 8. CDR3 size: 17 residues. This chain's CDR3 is CASSLRGGTGGRETQYF. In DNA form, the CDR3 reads TGTGCCAGCAGCTTAAGAGGCGGGACAGGGGGCCGAGAGACCCAGTACTTC.

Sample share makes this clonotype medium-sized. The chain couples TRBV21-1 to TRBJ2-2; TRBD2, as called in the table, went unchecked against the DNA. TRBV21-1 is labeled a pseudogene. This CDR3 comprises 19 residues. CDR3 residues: CASSKKLAGGPVNTGELFF. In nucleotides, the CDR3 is TGTGCCAGCAGCAAGAAACTAGCGGGAGGACCCGTAAACACCGGGGAGCTGTTTTTT.

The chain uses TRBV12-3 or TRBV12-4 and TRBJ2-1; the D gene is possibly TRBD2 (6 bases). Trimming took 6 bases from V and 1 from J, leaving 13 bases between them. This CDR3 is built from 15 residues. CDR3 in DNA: TGTGCCAGCAGGTCGACTAGGACGTCCTACAATGAGCAGTTCTTC. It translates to CASRSTRTSYNEQFF.

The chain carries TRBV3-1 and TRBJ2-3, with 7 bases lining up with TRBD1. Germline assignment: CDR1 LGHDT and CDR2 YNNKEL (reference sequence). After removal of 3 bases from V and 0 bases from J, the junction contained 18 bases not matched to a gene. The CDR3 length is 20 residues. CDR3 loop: CASSHEAWGQQTSSTDTQYF. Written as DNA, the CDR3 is TGTGCCAGCAGCCATGAAGCCTGGGGACAGCAAACTTCTAGCACAGATACGCAGTATTTT.

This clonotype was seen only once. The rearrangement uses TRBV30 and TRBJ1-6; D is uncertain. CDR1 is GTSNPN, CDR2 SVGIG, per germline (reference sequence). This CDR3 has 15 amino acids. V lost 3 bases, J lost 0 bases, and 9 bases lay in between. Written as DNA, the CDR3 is TGTGCCTGGAGAGGCGGAAGCTCCTATAATTCACCCCTCCACTTT. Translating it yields CAWRGGSSYNSPLHF.

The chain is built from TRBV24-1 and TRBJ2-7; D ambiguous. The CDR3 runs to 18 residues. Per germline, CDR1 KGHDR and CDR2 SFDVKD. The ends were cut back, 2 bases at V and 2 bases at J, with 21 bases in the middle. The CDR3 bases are TGTGCCACCAGTGATTGCCCTTCCGACGAGAAGAAAGCCTACGAGCAGTACTTC. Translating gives CATSDCPSDEKKAYEQYF.

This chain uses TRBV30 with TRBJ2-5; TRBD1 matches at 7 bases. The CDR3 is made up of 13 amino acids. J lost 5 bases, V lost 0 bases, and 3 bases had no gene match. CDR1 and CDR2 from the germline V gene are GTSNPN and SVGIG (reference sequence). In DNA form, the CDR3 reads TGTGCCTGGAGTGTAAACAGGGGTGAGACCCAGTACTTC. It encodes CAWSVNRGETQYF.

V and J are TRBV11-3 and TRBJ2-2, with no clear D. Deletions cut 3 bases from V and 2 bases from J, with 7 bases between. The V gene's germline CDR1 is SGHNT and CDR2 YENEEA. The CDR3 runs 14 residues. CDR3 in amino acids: CASSFMINTGELFF. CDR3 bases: TGTGCCAGCAGCTTTATGATCAACACCGGGGAGCTGTTTTTT.

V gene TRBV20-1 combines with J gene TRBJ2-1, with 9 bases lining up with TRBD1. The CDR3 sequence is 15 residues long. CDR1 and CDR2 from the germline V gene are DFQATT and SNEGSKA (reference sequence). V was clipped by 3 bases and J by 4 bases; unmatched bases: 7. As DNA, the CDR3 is TGCAGTGCTAGGGTATGGGACAGGGAGTACAATGAGCAGTTCTTC. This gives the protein CSARVWDREYNEQFF.

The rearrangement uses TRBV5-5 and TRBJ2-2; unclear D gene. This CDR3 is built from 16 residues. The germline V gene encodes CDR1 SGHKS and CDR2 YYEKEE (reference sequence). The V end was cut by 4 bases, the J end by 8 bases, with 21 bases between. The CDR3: CASSASTGRSGGELFF. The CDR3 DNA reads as TGTGCCAGCAGCGCCAGTACCGGACGGTCCGGAGGGGAGCTGTTTTTT.

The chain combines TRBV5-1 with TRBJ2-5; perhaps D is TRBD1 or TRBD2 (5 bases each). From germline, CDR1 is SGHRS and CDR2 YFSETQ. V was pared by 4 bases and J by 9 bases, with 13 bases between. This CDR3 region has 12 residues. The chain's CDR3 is CASSRDQEAQYF. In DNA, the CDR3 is TGCGCCAGCAGCCGGGACCAAGAAGCCCAGTACTTC.

CDR3 amino acids: CASSLGTSIRAGELFF. The CDR3 DNA is TGTGCCAGCAGCTTAGGGACTAGTATTAGGGCCGGGGAGCTGTTTTTT. The rearrangement links TRBV7-2 to TRBJ2-2; TRBD2 aligns across 7 bases. Germline assignment: CDR1 SGHTA and CDR2 FQGNSA. Trimming removed 1 base from V and 6 bases from J; junction bases left unmatched: 8. The CDR3 length is 16 residues.

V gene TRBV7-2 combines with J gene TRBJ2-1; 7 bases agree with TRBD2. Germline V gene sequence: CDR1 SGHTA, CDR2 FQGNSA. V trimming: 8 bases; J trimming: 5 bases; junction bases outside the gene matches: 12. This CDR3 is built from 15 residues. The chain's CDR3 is CASCIGGSSNNEQFF. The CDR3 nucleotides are TGTGCCAGCTGTATTGGCGGGAGTAGTAACAATGAGCAGTTCTTC.

The CDR3 DNA reads TGCGCCAGCAGTGAGTCGGGTTGGAGGGACAATGAGCAGTTCTTC. Its translation is CASSESGWRDNEQFF. The V and J genes are TRBV10-1 and TRBJ2-1, with D perhaps TRBD2 (6 bases). CDR3 length: 15 amino acids. V lost 0 bases and J 5 bases, leaving 11 bases between the germline ends. The germline V gene has CDR1 WNHNN and CDR2 SYGVQD (reference sequence).

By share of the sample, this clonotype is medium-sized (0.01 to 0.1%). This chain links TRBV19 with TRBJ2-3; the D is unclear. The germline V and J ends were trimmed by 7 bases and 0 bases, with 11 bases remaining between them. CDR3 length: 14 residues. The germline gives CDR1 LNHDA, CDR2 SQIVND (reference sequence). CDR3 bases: TGTGCCAGTAAGGTGAGCGCGAGCACAGATACGCAGTATTTT. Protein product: CASKVSASTDTQYF.